Listed here are 10 T cell receptor beta chains from one sample, sequenced in a study of T cell repertoires in cytomegalovirus infection. TCRdb reprocessed the reads with MiXCR, giving one entry per CDR3 protein. Counted here are approximately 1,000,000 distinct CDR3 sequences, less than 40% occurring once; the ten biggest clones make up around 15%. These TCRs' antigens remain unknown. The source material was cultured CD8+ T cells from PBMCs, sampled from culture after CMV antigen stimulation. Every receptor here comes from a human donor in good health (CMV status not recorded). Some clones in this sample may be carry-over from other donors' samples.

V and J are TRBV7-6 and TRBJ2-7; 13 bases align to TRBD2. CDR1 is SGHVS, CDR2 FNYEAQ, per germline. J lost 1 base, V lost 7 bases, and 7 bases had no gene match. This CDR3 comprises 16 residues. The CDR3 spells CASTMGTSGVSYEQYF. CDR3 bases: TGTGCCAGCACCATGGGGACTAGCGGGGTTTCCTACGAGCAGTACTTC.

The rearrangement uses TRBV19 and TRBJ2-1, with D possibly TRBD2 on 6 matching bases. The ends were cut back, 1 base at V and 6 bases at J, with 13 bases in the middle. Germline lookup yields CDR1 LNHDA and CDR2 SQIVND (reference sequence). The length of the CDR3 is 15 residues. The CDR3 protein is CASSIVGGGSNEQFF. Written as DNA, the CDR3 is TGTGCCAGTAGTATAGTGGGTGGGGGGAGCAATGAGCAGTTCTTC.

In the case of this clonotype: Germline is not matched at one junction end, which may reflect a read error. The V and J genes are TRBV13 and TRBJ2-3; 8 nucleotides agree with TRBD2. The V gene's germline CDR1 is PRHDT and CDR2 FYEKMQ (reference sequence). The CDR3 extends over 12 amino acids. This CDR3 reads CASSPGLAGLIF. The DNA for the CDR3 is TGTGCCAGCAGCCCTGGGCTAGCGGGTCTGATTTTT.

This clonotype was seen many times. This chain connects TRBV7-2 to TRBJ2-7, with D possibly called TRBD1 or TRBD2 (5 bases each). Trimming pared 5 bases from V and 0 bases from J, leaving 14 bases between. This CDR3 region has 15 residues. Germline V gene sequence: CDR1 SGHTA, CDR2 FQGNSA. The CDR3 DNA reads TGTGCCAGCAGCACCCAGGGACGGGCCTCCTACGAGCAGTACGTC. Protein sequence: CASSTQGRASYEQYV.

This clonotype has at least ten counts. The V call is TRBV7-2, the J call TRBJ1-5; no definite D call. CDR1 is SGHTA and CDR2 is FQGNSA in the germline V gene. V was shortened by 4 bases and J by 4 bases, with 11 bases between the two germline ends. This CDR3 has 14 residues. The CDR3 is CASSYGLGNQPQHF. DNA of the CDR3: TGTGCCAGCAGCTACGGGCTTGGTAATCAGCCCCAGCATTTT.

This clonotype was counted a few times. The chain employs TRBV12-5 and TRBJ2-2; tentatively, D is TRBD1 (6 bases). Trimming stripped 1 base from V and 5 bases from J, with 20 bases between. The germline V gene encodes CDR1 LGHNT and CDR2 FRNRAP. The CDR3 has 18 residues. The CDR3, as DNA: TGTGCTAGTGGTTTGGGACGCCGGACAGACCGCCTTACCGGGGAGCTGTTTTTT. Protein sequence: CASGLGRRTDRLTGELFF.

This clonotype was seen a few times. V usage is TRBV7-9 and J usage is TRBJ1-1; D gene uncertain. The CDR3 length is 13 residues. CDR1 is SEHNR, CDR2 FQNEAQ, per germline (reference sequence). Deletions cut 7 bases from V and 6 bases from J, with 15 bases between. CDR3 in amino acids: CASTSSLGSEAFF. CDR3 DNA: TGTGCCAGCACCAGCTCTCTGGGGTCTGAAGCTTTCTTT.

V and J are TRBV20-1 and TRBJ2-5, with D perhaps TRBD2 (7 bases). V dropped 1 base and J dropped 3 bases, with 12 bases sitting between them. Germline lookup yields CDR1 DFQATT and CDR2 SNEGSKA (reference sequence). The CDR3 loop spans 14 amino acids. CDR3: CSARVGGQEETQYF. Written as DNA, the CDR3 is TGCAGTGCTAGAGTCGGGGGGCAGGAAGAGACCCAGTACTTC.

This clonotype came up a few times. The gene calls are TRBV12-3 or TRBV12-4 and TRBJ2-5; 7 bases align to TRBD1. V dropped 8 bases and J dropped 2; count of bases not matched to a gene: 8. This CDR3 comprises 14 residues. The CDR3: CASGQAGLQETQYF. CDR3 DNA sequence: TGTGCCAGCGGACAGGCAGGACTTCAAGAGACCCAGTACTTC.

This clonotype was observed at least ten times. The chain is built from TRBV7-6 and TRBJ2-1; D could derive from TRBD1 or TRBD2 (5 bases each). Germline V gene data show CDR1 as SGHVS and CDR2 as FNYEAQ. The CDR3 extends over 15 amino acids. The V gene lost 3 bases and the J gene lost 10 bases, with 19 bases spanning the gap. The CDR3 here is CASSFRATPGNEQFF. In nucleotides, the CDR3 is TGTGCCAGCAGCTTCAGGGCAACGCCGGGGAACGAGCAGTTCTTC.